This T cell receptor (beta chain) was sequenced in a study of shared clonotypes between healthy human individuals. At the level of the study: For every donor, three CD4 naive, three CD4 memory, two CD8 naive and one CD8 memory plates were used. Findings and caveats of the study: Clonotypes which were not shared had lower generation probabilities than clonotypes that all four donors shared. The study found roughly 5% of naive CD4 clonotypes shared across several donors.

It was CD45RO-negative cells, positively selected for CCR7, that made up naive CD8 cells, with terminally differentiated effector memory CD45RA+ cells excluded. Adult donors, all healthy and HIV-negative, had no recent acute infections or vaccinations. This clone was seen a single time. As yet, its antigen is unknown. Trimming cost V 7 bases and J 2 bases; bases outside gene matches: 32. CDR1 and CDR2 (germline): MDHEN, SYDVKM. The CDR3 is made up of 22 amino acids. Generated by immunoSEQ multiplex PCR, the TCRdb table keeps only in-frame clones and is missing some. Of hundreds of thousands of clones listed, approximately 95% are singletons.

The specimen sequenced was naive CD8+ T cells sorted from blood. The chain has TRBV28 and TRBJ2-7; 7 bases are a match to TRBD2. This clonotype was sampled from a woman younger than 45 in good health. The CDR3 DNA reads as TGTGCCAGCAACGCAGGTTTAGGACTAGGAAGCGTCGCCAAGACTACGCCCTACGAGCAGTACTTC. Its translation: CASNAGLGLGSVAKTTPYEQYF.